This T cell receptor beta chain emerged from a study of blood T cell repertoires in COVID-19. Study-wide context: The United States, Italy and Spain supplied acute and convalescent COVID-19 samples. T cells, B-cell-depleted T cells, or PBMCs provided the cDNA or gDNA that served as material.

How the authors handled the data: Counts of nucleated cells, estimated from reference gene primer amplification, were obtained. Assay used: immunoSEQ multiplex PCR; TCRdb lists only in-frame clones, some missing. V and J calls and clone size follow that table, whereas D and trimming were derived from the DNA. The data hold 120,000 to 150,000 clones, with 88% observed a single time. CDR3 length: 13 amino acids. The V gene's germline CDR1 is SEHNR and CDR2 FQNEAQ (reference sequence). Deletions cut 5 bases from V and 4 bases from J, with 9 bases between. Sequencing input: peripheral blood. V is TRBV7-9 and J is TRBJ1-3, with D unclear. The sequence was obtained from a woman aged 55-69 years with acute or convalescent COVID-19. For the CDR3, the DNA is TGTGCCAGCAGCCAACGAGGGGGAAACACCATATATTTT. As protein: CASSQRGGNTIYF.